Following are 29 T cell receptor beta chains from one sample sequenced in a study of cytomegalovirus exposure and HLA in healthy donors. The PCR employed 60 Vbeta primers together with 13 Jbeta primers. Here immunoSEQ multiplex PCR was the method, and the copy in TCRdb shows in-frame clones only, minus some. The sample yields over 120,000 clones, 60% to 80% seen once. Sequenced: PBMCs. The source is a male donor in good health and CMV-seronegative.

The chain is built from TRBV5-1 and TRBJ2-7, with 8 positions matching TRBD1. Germline trimming cut 1 base from V and 4 bases from J; bases unmatched to any gene: 7. Germline values: CDR1 SGHRS, CDR2 YFSETQ. The CDR3 is 15 residues long. In DNA form, the CDR3 reads TGCGCCAGCAGCTTGTTACCCGGACAGGGTTACGAGCAGTACTTC. This sequence encodes CASSLLPGQGYEQYF.

With respect to this clone: One junction end disagrees with the germline gene, perhaps due to a read error. The gene calls are TRBV15 and TRBJ2-4; tentative D call: TRBD1 (6 bases). The CDR3 runs to 15 residues. The germline gives CDR1 LNHNV, CDR2 YYDKDF (reference sequence). CDR3 sequence (DNA): TGTGCCACCAGCATAGGACAGTCTGTCAAAAACAGTCAGTACTTC. This encodes CATSIGQSVKNSQYF.

The genes are TRBV5-1 and TRBJ2-3, with D possibly being TRBD2 (6 bases). Germline values: CDR1 SGHRS, CDR2 YFSETQ. The ends were cut back, 4 bases at V and 4 bases at J, with 10 bases in the middle. The CDR3 contains 13 residues. The CDR3 sequence is CASSEGEADTQYF. In nucleotides, the CDR3 is TGCGCCAGCAGCGAAGGGGAGGCAGATACGCAGTATTTT.

V usage is TRBV2 and J usage is TRBJ2-4; 9 bases align to TRBD1. The germline gives CDR1 SNHLY, CDR2 FYNNEI. The CDR3 length is 15 residues. Trimming removed 6 bases from V and 0 bases from J; junction bases left unmatched: 3. CDR3 loop: CASSGQGLAKNIQYF. The CDR3 bases are TGTGCCAGCAGCGGACAGGGGCTAGCCAAAAACATTCAGTACTTC.

V and J are TRBV6-1 and TRBJ1-5, with TRBD1 identical over 9 bases. After removal of 7 bases from V and 5 bases from J, the junction contained 3 bases not matched to a gene. CDR3 length: 13 amino acids. From germline, CDR1 is MNHNS and CDR2 SASEGT. The CDR3 loop reads CASNRGQDQPQHF. The CDR3 nucleotides read TGTGCCAGCAACAGGGGGCAGGATCAGCCCCAGCATTTT.

The chain recombines TRBV6-5 with TRBJ2-7; TRBD1 might be the D (6 bases). CDR3 length: 15 residues. CDR1 is MNHEY and CDR2 is SVGAGI in the germline V gene. Trimming removed 2 bases from V and 2 bases from J, with 13 bases in between. The CDR3 loop reads CASSYTTGFPYEQYF. The CDR3 DNA follows: TGTGCCAGCAGTTACACGACAGGTTTTCCCTACGAGCAGTACTTC.

V and J are TRBV29-1 and TRBJ1-2; 10 bases are shared with TRBD1. The V gene end was trimmed by 4 bases and the J gene end by 5 bases; junction bases not matched to a gene: 7. The length of the CDR3 is 14 residues. CDR1 and CDR2 (germline): SQVTM, ANQGSEA. The CDR3 nucleotides read TGCAGCGTTGGGAGGACAGGGGGGAAGTATGGCTACACCTTC. Encoded protein: CSVGRTGGKYGYTF.

The V call is TRBV19, the J call TRBJ1-5; D is unresolved. The length of the CDR3 is 15 residues. V dropped 0 bases and J dropped 0 bases, with 6 bases sitting between them. The germline gives CDR1 LNHDA, CDR2 SQIVND (reference sequence). DNA of the CDR3: TGTGCCAGTAGTATAGATGGAGATAGCAATCAGCCCCAGCATTTT. Amino acid sequence: CASSIDGDSNQPQHF.

The chain employs TRBV5-6 and TRBJ1-5, with 8 bases aligning to TRBD1. The CDR3 contains 16 residues. The trim removed 1 base at V and 5 bases at J, leaving 8 bases unmatched. Germline V gene lookup returns CDR1 SGHDT and CDR2 YYEEEE. The CDR3 protein is CASSLRTGGFYQPQHF. The CDR3 region has the DNA TGTGCCAGCAGCTTGCGAACAGGGGGATTCTATCAGCCCCAGCATTTT.

The chain couples TRBV6-6 to TRBJ2-1; D uncertain. V lost 3 bases to trimming and J lost 9 bases, with 6 bases between them. The CDR3 is 11 amino acids. Germline assignment: CDR1 MNHNY and CDR2 SVGAGI (reference sequence). The CDR3 coding sequence is TGTGCCAGCAGTTATGGAGTTGAGCAGTTCTTC. It codes for CASSYGVEQFF.

This clone appeared a single time. The chain has TRBV18 and TRBJ2-3; TRBD1 is a possible D gene (5 bases). Germline loops: CDR1 KGHSH, CDR2 LQKENI. V was trimmed by 3 bases and J by 1 base, leaving 11 bases between them. This CDR3 has 15 amino acids. In DNA form, the CDR3 reads TGTGCCAGCTCACCGAATGGGGCAGGCACAGATACGCAGTATTTT. Its protein is CASSPNGAGTDTQYF.

V usage is TRBV5-1 and J usage is TRBJ1-2, with 7 bases matching TRBD1. Unmatched junction bases numbered 5, after V lost 1 base and J lost 2 bases. Per germline, CDR1 SGHRS and CDR2 YFSETQ. The CDR3 runs 15 residues. CDR3 bases: TGCGCCAGCAGCTTGAGACAGGGCTCCAACTATGGCTACACCTTC. This gives the protein CASSLRQGSNYGYTF.

This clone was observed a few times. The rearrangement links TRBV5-1 to TRBJ2-2; 8 bases fit TRBD1. The V gene end was trimmed by 4 bases and the J gene end by 0 bases; junction bases not matched to a gene: 5. The germline V gene encodes CDR1 SGHRS and CDR2 YFSETQ. The CDR3 has 16 amino acids. The CDR3 region has the DNA TGCGCCAGCAGCAGAATGACAGGGGCGAACACCGGGGAGCTGTTTTTT. This gives the protein CASSRMTGANTGELFF.

V gene TRBV6-6 combines with J gene TRBJ2-7, with D possibly being TRBD1 (7 bases). This CDR3 spans 15 amino acids. Trimming cost V 6 bases and J 0 bases, with 15 bases left between them. Germline V CDR1 and CDR2: MNHNY, SVGAGI (reference sequence). The DNA for the CDR3 is TGTGCCAGCAGAACCAGGGGGGCGGGCTCCTACGAGCAGTACTTC. Encoded protein: CASRTRGAGSYEQYF.

The V gene is TRBV2, the J gene TRBJ1-1; 7 bases align to TRBD1. CDR1 is SNHLY and CDR2 is FYNNEI in the germline V gene. CDR3 size: 14 residues. V lost 3 bases, J lost 1 base, and 2 bases stayed unmatched. The CDR3 sequence is CASSDRGTNTEAFF. The CDR3 DNA reads TGTGCCAGCAGTGACAGGGGGACGAACACTGAAGCTTTCTTT.

The genes are TRBV5-4 and TRBJ1-4, with no clear D. Trimming took off 1 base at V and 5 bases at J, with 3 bases between the two ends. CDR1 and CDR2 (germline): SGHNT, YYREEE (reference sequence). There are 12 residues in the CDR3. CDR3 in amino acids: CASSLSNEKLFF. The CDR3 DNA reads as TGTGCCAGCAGCTTGTCAAATGAAAAACTGTTTTTT.

This chain connects TRBV6-5 to TRBJ1-2; 12 bases map to TRBD1. Germline assignment: CDR1 MNHEY and CDR2 SVGAGI. The CDR3 is 14 amino acids. With V trimmed by 6 bases and J by 8 bases, 7 bases remained unmatched. Here the CDR3 DNA reads TGTGCCAGCAGAAGGGGACAGGGGGCGGTAGGCTACACCTTC. It encodes CASRRGQGAVGYTF.

The chain carries TRBV4-2 and TRBJ2-1; 10 bases align to TRBD2. V was clipped by 0 bases and J by 13 bases; unmatched bases: 9. The CDR3 runs to 15 residues. Germline V CDR1 and CDR2: LGHNA, YNFKEQ. The CDR3 bases are TGTGCCAGCAGCCAAGAAAGTTTGTCTAGCGGGAGACAGTTCTTC. This translates into CASSQESLSSGRQFF.

The genes are TRBV6-6 and TRBJ2-3, with 7 bases aligning to TRBD2. The CDR3 has 15 residues. J gave up 8 bases and V 0 bases, and 8 bases lay outside the gene matches. CDR1 is MNHNY, CDR2 SVGAGI, per germline (reference sequence). CDR3: CASSYSSGIGGTQYF. CDR3 DNA: TGTGCCAGCAGTTACTCAAGCGGGATTGGTGGTACGCAGTATTTT.

V is TRBV15 and J is TRBJ2-3; weak D call: TRBD2 (5 bases). The CDR3 has 14 amino acids. Germline V lookup: CDR1 LNHNV, CDR2 YYDKDF (reference sequence). V gave up 8 bases and J gave up 1 base, with 13 bases separating them. DNA for the CDR3: TGTGCCACCTCCTTCGGGGTAGGCACAGATACGCAGTATTTT. Translating it yields CATSFGVGTDTQYF.

The rearrangement joins TRBV25-1 to TRBJ2-7, with 8 bases lining up with TRBD2. Germline-derived CDR1 and CDR2 are MGHDK and SYGVNS. V dropped 3 bases and J dropped 3; count of bases not matched to a gene: 10. The CDR3 runs to 16 residues. CDR3 bases: TGTGCCAGCAGTGAGCTAGCGGGTTTGAAGGTCTACGAGCAGTACTTC. It codes for CASSELAGLKVYEQYF.

This clone was detected a few times. This chain links TRBV7-8 with TRBJ2-7; 11 nucleotides align to TRBD2. V lost 8 bases to trimming and J lost 4 bases; unmatched junction nucleotides: 4. There are 13 residues in the CDR3. The germline V gene has CDR1 SGHVS and CDR2 FQNEAQ. Written as DNA, the CDR3 is TGTGCCAGCGTACTAGCGGGAGTATACGAGCAGTACTTC. Its protein product is CASVLAGVYEQYF.

The rearrangement links TRBV10-3 to TRBJ2-7, with D possibly TRBD1 on 6 matching bases. CDR3 length: 14 amino acids. Germline V lookup: CDR1 ENHRY, CDR2 SYGVKD. V dropped 6 bases and J dropped 4 bases, with 16 bases sitting between them. Written as DNA, the CDR3 is TGTGCCATCAGCAGACAGGCCAAGGATTACGAGCAGTACTTC. Translated, it gives CAISRQAKDYEQYF.

The chain has TRBV12-5 and TRBJ2-7; D possibly corresponds to TRBD1 (5 bases). Looked up from germline, CDR1 is LGHNT and CDR2 is FRNRAP. The ends were cut back, 3 bases at V and 0 bases at J, with 9 bases in the middle. The CDR3 has 14 amino acids. The CDR3 bases are TGTGCTAGTGGTTTAGGGGCTACCTCCTACGAGCAGTACTTC. It codes for CASGLGATSYEQYF.

The chain has TRBV5-1 and TRBJ2-7, with 10 bases fitting TRBD1. Unmatched junction bases numbered 5, after V lost 4 bases and J lost 1 base. The germline gives CDR1 SGHRS, CDR2 YFSETQ. The CDR3 contains 15 residues. CDR3 region: CASSPTGGASYEQYF. Here the CDR3 DNA reads TGCGCCAGCAGCCCGACAGGGGGCGCATCCTACGAGCAGTACTTC.

This chain joins TRBV7-9 and TRBJ2-5, with D perhaps TRBD2 (6 bases). TRBJ2-7 matches the DNA end more closely, so the J call is doubtful. This CDR3 has 15 amino acids. The germline V gene has CDR1 SEHNR and CDR2 FQNEAQ (reference sequence). The CDR3: CASSLVGGISYEQYF. The CDR3, as DNA: TGTGCCAGCAGCTTAGTAGGCGGGATTAGCTACGAGCAGTACTTC.

The V call is TRBV9, the J call TRBJ2-1; 9 positions match TRBD1. This CDR3 is 14 amino acids long. J lost 4 bases, V lost 3 bases, and 2 bases had no gene match. Germline CDR1 SGDLS, CDR2 YYNGEE. The CDR3 sequence: CASSAGTGYNEQFF. The CDR3 DNA follows: TGTGCCAGCAGCGCGGGGACAGGGTACAATGAGCAGTTCTTC.

The chain links TRBV19 to TRBJ1-5; 9 positions match TRBD1. CDR1 is LNHDA and CDR2 is SQIVND in the germline V gene (reference sequence). Trimming took 6 bases from V and 10 from J; bases not matched to a gene: 10. The CDR3 totals 14 residues. The DNA of the CDR3 is TGTGCCAGTAGGATACAGGGGGCCCAGGGACCCCAGCATTTT. This codes for CASRIQGAQGPQHF.

The chain combines TRBV6-5 with TRBJ1-2; D ambiguous. Per the germline V gene, CDR1 is MNHEY and CDR2 is SVGAGI. The germline V and J ends were trimmed by 0 bases and 7 bases, with 15 bases remaining between them. This CDR3 contains 15 residues. The CDR3 bases are TGTGCCAGCAGTTACTCGAAAAAGGGAGGAGGTGGCTACACCTTC. This sequence encodes CASSYSKKGGGGYTF.